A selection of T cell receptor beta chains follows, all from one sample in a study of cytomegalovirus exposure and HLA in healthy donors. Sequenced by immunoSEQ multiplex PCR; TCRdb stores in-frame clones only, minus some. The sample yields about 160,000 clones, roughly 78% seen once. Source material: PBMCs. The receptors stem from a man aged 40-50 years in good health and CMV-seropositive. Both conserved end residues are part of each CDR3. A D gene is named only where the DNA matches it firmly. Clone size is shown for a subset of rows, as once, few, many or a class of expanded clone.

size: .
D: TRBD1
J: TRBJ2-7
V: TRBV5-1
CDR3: CASSPDRGLYEQYF
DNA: TGCGCCAGCAGCCCGGACAGGGGGCTTTACGAGCAGTACTTC

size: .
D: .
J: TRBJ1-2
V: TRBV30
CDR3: CAWSRGRQIYGYTF
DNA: TGTGCCTGGAGTCGTGGTCGACAGATCTATGGCTACACCTTC

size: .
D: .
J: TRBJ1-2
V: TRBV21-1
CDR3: CASSTHRTYLALTF
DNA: TGTGCCAGCAGCACCCACCGGACTTACTTGGCCCTCACCTTC

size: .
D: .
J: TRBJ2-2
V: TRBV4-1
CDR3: CASSPRVLVLSGELFF
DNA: TGCGCCAGCAGCCCGCGGGTATTGGTTCTGTCCGGGGAGCTGTTTTTT

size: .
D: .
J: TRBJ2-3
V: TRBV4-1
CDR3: CASSQFGAADTQYF
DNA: TGCGCCAGCAGCCAATTTGGAGCGGCAGATACGCAGTATTTT

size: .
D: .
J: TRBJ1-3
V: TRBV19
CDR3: CASSITGTPSSGNTIYF
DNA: TGTGCCAGTAGTATCACCGGGACTCCTAGCTCTGGAAACACCATATATTTT

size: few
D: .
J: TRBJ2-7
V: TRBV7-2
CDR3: CASSLGSGHEQYF
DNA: TGTGCCAGCAGCTTAGGATCAGGCCACGAGCAGTACTTC

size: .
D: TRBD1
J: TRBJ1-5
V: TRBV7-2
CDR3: CASSLVGTGGQPQHF
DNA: TGTGCCAGCAGCTTAGTCGGGACAGGCGGTCAGCCCCAGCATTTT

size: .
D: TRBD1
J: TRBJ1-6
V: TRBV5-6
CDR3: CASSLGTGVRSPLHF
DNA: TGTGCCAGCAGCTTAGGGACAGGGGTACGATCACCCCTCCACTTT

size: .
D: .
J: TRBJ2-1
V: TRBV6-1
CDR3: CASLTLGTFGNEQFF
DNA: TGTGCCAGCCTCACCCTCGGGACATTTGGTAATGAGCAGTTCTTC

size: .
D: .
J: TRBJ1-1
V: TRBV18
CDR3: CASSHITEAFF
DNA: TGTGCCAGCTCACACATCACTGAAGCTTTCTTT

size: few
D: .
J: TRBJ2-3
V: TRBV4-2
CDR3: CASSQVSTDTQYF
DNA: TGTGCCAGCAGCCAAGTAAGCACAGATACGCAGTATTTT

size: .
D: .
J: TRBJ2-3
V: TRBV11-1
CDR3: CASSLRQSTDTQYF
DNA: TGTGCCAGCAGCCTTCGACAATCCACAGATACGCAGTATTTT

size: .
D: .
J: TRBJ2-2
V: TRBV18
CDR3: CASSPTGSTGELFF
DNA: TGTGCCAGCTCGCCGACAGGCTCCACCGGGGAGCTGTTTTTT

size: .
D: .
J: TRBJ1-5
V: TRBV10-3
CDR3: CAISHGRGGNQPQHF
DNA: TGTGCCATCAGCCATGGGCGGGGTGGCAATCAGCCCCAGCATTTT

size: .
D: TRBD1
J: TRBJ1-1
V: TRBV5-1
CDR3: CASSLGTGGSEAFF
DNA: TGCGCCAGCAGCTTGGGGACAGGGGGCTCTGAAGCTTTCTTT

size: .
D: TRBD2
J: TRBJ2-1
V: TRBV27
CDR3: CASRVAGGYNEQFF
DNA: TGTGCCAGCAGGGTAGCGGGGGGGTACAATGAGCAGTTCTTC

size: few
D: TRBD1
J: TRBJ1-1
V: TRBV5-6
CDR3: CASSDTGGDHTEAFF
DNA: TGTGCCAGCAGCGACACAGGGGGCGACCACACTGAAGCTTTCTTT

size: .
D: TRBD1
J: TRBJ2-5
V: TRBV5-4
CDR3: CASSSTGGRETQYF
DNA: TGTGCCAGCAGCTCGACAGGGGGCCGCGAGACCCAGTACTTC

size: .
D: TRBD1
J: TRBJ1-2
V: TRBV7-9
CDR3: CSSSPGRTGGPNYGYTF
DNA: TGTTCCAGCAGCCCGGGTCGGACAGGGGGTCCAAACTATGGCTACACCTTC

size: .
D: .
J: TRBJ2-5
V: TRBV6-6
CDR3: CASSSPDRRGTQYF
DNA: TGTGCCAGCAGTTCCCCGGACAGGAGGGGGACCCAGTACTTC

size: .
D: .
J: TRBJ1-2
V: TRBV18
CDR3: CASSPSEGVAGGYTF
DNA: TGTGCCAGCTCACCGTCGGAGGGTGTGGCAGGTGGCTACACCTTC

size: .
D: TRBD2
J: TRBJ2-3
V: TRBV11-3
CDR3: CASSPRTSGEADTQYF
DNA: TGTGCCAGCAGCCCCCGGACTAGCGGGGAAGCAGATACGCAGTATTTT

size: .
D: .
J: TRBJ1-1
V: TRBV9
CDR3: CASSPQGRAMNTEAFF
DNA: TGTGCCAGCAGCCCGCAGGGCAGGGCGATGAACACTGAAGCTTTCTTT

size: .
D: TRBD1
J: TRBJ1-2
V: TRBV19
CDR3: CASSNREGGVDGYTF
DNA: TGTGCCAGTAGTAATCGAGAAGGGGGCGTCGATGGCTACACCTTC

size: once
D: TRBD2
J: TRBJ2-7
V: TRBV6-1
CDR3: CASSVMTSGGPSGEQYF
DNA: TGTGCCAGCAGTGTTATGACTAGCGGGGGACCATCGGGCGAGCAGTACTTC

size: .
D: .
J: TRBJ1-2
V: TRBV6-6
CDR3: CASSDSGILDGYTF
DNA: TGTGCCAGCAGTGACTCCGGGATTCTGGATGGCTACACCTTC

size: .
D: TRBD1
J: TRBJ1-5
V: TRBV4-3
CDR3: CASSQDRAGGTVQPQHF
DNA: TGCGCCAGCAGCCAAGATAGGGCAGGGGGGACGGTTCAGCCCCAGCATTTT

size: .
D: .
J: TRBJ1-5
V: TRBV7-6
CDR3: CASSASRHQPQHF
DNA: TGTGCCAGCAGCGCCTCCAGGCATCAGCCCCAGCATTTT

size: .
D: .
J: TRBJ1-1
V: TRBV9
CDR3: CASSQQDYTEAFF
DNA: TGTGCCAGCAGCCAACAAGACTACACTGAAGCTTTCTTT

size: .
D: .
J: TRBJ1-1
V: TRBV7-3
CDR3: CASSFPGSKEAFF
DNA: TGTGCCAGCAGCTTTCCAGGGTCTAAGGAAGCTTTCTTT

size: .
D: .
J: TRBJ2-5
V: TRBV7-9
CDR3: CASSPGGGAVETQYF
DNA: TGTGCCAGCAGCCCCGGTGGGGGGGCTGTAGAGACCCAGTACTTC

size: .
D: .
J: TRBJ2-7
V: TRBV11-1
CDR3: CASSMEYYEQYF
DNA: TGTGCCAGCAGCATGGAGTACTACGAGCAGTACTTC

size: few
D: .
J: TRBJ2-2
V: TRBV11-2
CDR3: CASTKGVNTGELFF
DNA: TGTGCCAGCACTAAGGGGGTGAACACCGGGGAGCTGTTTTTT

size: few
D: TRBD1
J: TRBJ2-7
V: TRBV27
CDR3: CASRRGTGGYEQYF
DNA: TGTGCCAGTCGGCGTGGGACAGGGGGATACGAGCAGTACTTC

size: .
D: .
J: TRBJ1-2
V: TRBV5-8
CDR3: CASSLGTATLTYGYTF
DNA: TGTGCCAGCAGCTTGGGAACCGCTACATTGACTTATGGCTACACCTTC

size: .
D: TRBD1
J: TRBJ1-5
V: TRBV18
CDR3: CASSLGQGAGQPQHF
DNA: TGTGCCAGCTCACTTGGACAGGGGGCCGGCCAGCCCCAGCATTTT

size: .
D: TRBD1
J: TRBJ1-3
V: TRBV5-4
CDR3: CASSPQGANGNTMYF
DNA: TGTGCCAGCAGCCCTCAGGGGGCGAACGGAAACACCATGTATTTT

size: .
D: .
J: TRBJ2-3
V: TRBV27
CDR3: CASSLTPAITDTQYF
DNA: TGTGCCAGCAGTCTGACTCCCGCTATCACAGATACGCAGTATTTT

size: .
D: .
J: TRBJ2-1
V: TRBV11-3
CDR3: CASSPSYNEQFF
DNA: TGTGCCAGCAGCCCATCCTACAATGAGCAGTTCTTC

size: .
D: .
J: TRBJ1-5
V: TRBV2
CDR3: CASSEARGSVPQHF
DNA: TGTGCCAGCAGTGAAGCGCGGGGGTCCGTACCCCAGCATTTT

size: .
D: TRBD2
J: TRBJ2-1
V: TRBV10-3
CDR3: CAISEEGAGGPSYEQFF
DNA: TGTGCCATCAGTGAGGAGGGAGCGGGGGGCCCTTCGTATGAGCAGTTCTTC